The present TCR beta chain was sequenced within a study of CD8+CD57+ T cells in acquired aplastic anemia. Study-level information: The DNA of sorted CD4+ and CD8+ cells averaged approximately 3.3 ug.

Sequencing involved patients with CD8+CD57+ cell expansion previously shown by flow cytometry. The patients, all of them, had severe acquired aplastic anemia. The TCR beta profiling, which covered VDJ combination and CDR3 sequence, was carried out using genomic DNA as the template. TCRdb re-analysed the reads in MiXCR, keeping a single row per CDR3 protein. The profile shows 180,000 or so distinct CDR3 sequences, roughly three fifths of them singletons. The CDR3 loop spans 18 amino acids. Germline V lookup: CDR1 SEHNR, CDR2 FQNEAQ (reference sequence). V lost 5 bases to trimming and J lost 5 bases, with 27 bases between them.

The chain is built from TRBV7-9 and TRBJ2-5; maybe TRBD1 (5 bases). Sequenced sample: sorted CD4+, CD8+, or CD8+CD57+ T cells (not recorded which) from PBMCs. This clonotype originated in a human donor with aplastic anemia. This chain's CDR3 is CASSQSIGRALGAETQYF. CDR3 nucleotide sequence: TGTGCCAGCAGCCAATCCATCGGACGGGCTTTAGGGGCGGAGACCCAGTACTTC.